These 27 T cell receptor beta chains were sequenced from one sample in a study of blood T cell repertoires in COVID-19. Clones were sequenced by immunoSEQ multiplex PCR, and TCRdb holds only the in-frame ones, with some missing. The profile shows about 130,000 clones, 84% of them singletons. Input material: peripheral blood. The receptor set was obtained from a woman in her twenties or thirties who had recovered from COVID-19.

The rearrangement uses TRBV4-1 and TRBJ2-1; D not resolved. CDR3 length: 11 amino acids. Germline loops: CDR1 MGHRA, CDR2 YSYEKL. The V and J ends lost 3 bases and 7 bases respectively, with 4 bases between them. CDR3 loop: CASSHHNEQFF. The CDR3 bases are TGCGCCAGCAGCCACCATAATGAGCAGTTCTTC.

This chain joins TRBV4-1 and TRBJ2-1; 7 bases map to TRBD1. The CDR3 length is 19 residues. With V trimmed by 0 bases and J by 0 bases, 11 bases remained unmatched. Germline V gives CDR1 MGHRA, CDR2 YSYEKL. The CDR3 DNA follows: TGCGCCAGCAGCCAAGAAGGGGCCCCGGGACAGCGCTCCTACAATGAGCAGTTCTTC. Its protein product is CASSQEGAPGQRSYNEQFF.

The chain uses TRBV5-1 and TRBJ1-1; D gene unclear. The germline gives CDR1 SGHRS, CDR2 YFSETQ. Trimming removed 4 bases at V and 1 base at J, with 8 bases between. This CDR3 region has 13 residues. The CDR3 nucleotides read TGCGCCAGCAGCAGTACGAGGAACACTGAAGCTTTCTTT. It yields the protein CASSSTRNTEAFF.

The gene calls are TRBV5-6 and TRBJ1-1, with no clear D. V was shortened by 1 base and J by 5 bases, with 6 bases between the two germline ends. CDR1 and CDR2 (germline): SGHDT, YYEEEE. CDR3 length: 12 residues. The CDR3 is CASSLFTTEAFF. The CDR3 DNA reads TGTGCCAGCAGCTTGTTTACAACTGAAGCTTTCTTT.

This chain links TRBV19 with TRBJ2-2; TRBD2 is a possible D gene (6 bases). Deletions cut 6 bases from V and 6 bases from J, with 17 bases between. The CDR3 runs 15 residues. Germline CDR1 LNHDA, CDR2 SQIVND (reference sequence). The CDR3 DNA sequence: TGTGCCAGTAGCCGATCAGCGGGCGGGGCCGGGGAGCTGTTTTTT. This codes for CASSRSAGGAGELFF.

This clone was observed once. The V call is TRBV6-5, the J call TRBJ1-1; the match to TRBD1 covers 8 bases. Germline trimming cut 4 bases from V and 12 bases from J; bases unmatched to any gene: 13. The CDR3 contains 14 residues. From germline, CDR1 is MNHEY and CDR2 SVGAGI. The chain's CDR3 is CASSLIGQGKITFF. In nucleotides, the CDR3 is TGTGCCAGCAGTTTGATAGGACAGGGTAAAATAACTTTCTTT.

The V call is TRBV2, the J call TRBJ1-1, with D possibly TRBD1 on 5 matching bases. Looked up from germline, CDR1 is SNHLY and CDR2 is FYNNEI. This CDR3 has 16 amino acids. V lost 3 bases to trimming and J lost 4 bases, with 18 bases between them. As DNA, the CDR3 is TGTGCCAGCAGTGATAACAGGCGGGGTGCTCGCACTGAAGCTTTCTTT. Translation gives CASSDNRRGARTEAFF.

This rearrangement joins TRBV29-1 to TRBJ2-5; 9 positions agree with TRBD1. The CDR3 loop spans 13 amino acids. The V gene end was trimmed by 7 bases and the J gene end by 5 bases; junction bases not matched to a gene: 8. Germline V gives CDR1 SQVTM, CDR2 ANQGSEA. CDR3 loop: CSARGTGQETQYF. In DNA form, the CDR3 reads TGCAGCGCTCGGGGGACAGGGCAGGAGACCCAGTACTTC.

The chain couples TRBV25-1 to TRBJ2-5; D might be TRBD1 (8 bases). The CDR3 covers 16 residues. The ends were cut back, 3 bases at V and 2 bases at J, with 16 bases in the middle. Germline values: CDR1 MGHDK, CDR2 SYGVNS. The CDR3 sequence is CASSESTGEGQETQYF. CDR3 in DNA: TGTGCCAGCAGTGAGTCGACAGGGGAGGGTCAAGAGACCCAGTACTTC.

The chain recombines TRBV30 with TRBJ1-5; 8 nucleotides line up with TRBD1. Germline CDR1 GTSNPN, CDR2 SVGIG (reference sequence). The CDR3 is 15 residues long. Unmatched junction bases numbered 8, after V lost 3 bases and J lost 4 bases. CDR3 DNA sequence: TGTGCCTGGAGCGATCAGGGGGCGCCTAATCAGCCCCAGCATTTT. The encoded protein is CAWSDQGAPNQPQHF.

V gene TRBV6-1 combines with J gene TRBJ1-5, with 8 bases fitting TRBD1. V trimming: 4 bases; J trimming: 2 bases; junction bases outside the gene matches: 10. The CDR3 sequence is 17 residues long. Germline CDR1 MNHNS, CDR2 SASEGT. The CDR3 coding sequence is TGTGCCAGCAGTGTGGACAGGGCCGCGAGGGGCAATCAGCCCCAGCATTTT. This gives the protein CASSVDRAARGNQPQHF.

The genes are TRBV28 and TRBJ1-1; no firm D call. The V and J ends lost 10 bases and 5 bases respectively, with 23 bases between them. The CDR3 totals 15 residues. Germline V gene sequence: CDR1 MDHEN, CDR2 SYDVKM. DNA for the CDR3: TGTGCCACCAAGAGGGAGACCCCTTTGTGGACTGAAGCTTTCTTT. Translating gives CATKRETPLWTEAFF.

The chain employs TRBV19 and TRBJ1-2; D call uncertain. Germline V lookup: CDR1 LNHDA, CDR2 SQIVND (reference sequence). The CDR3 is made up of 13 amino acids. V was pared by 10 bases and J by 3 bases, with 15 bases between. The CDR3 bases are TGTGCCACCCTGCGGGCAGGTGACTATGGCTACACCTTC. It codes for CATLRAGDYGYTF.

This clone was seen only once. V gene TRBV29-1 combines with J gene TRBJ1-2; TRBD1 is a possible D gene (5 bases). The CDR3 loop spans 18 amino acids. With 0 bases removed from V and 0 bases from J, the gap between germline ends came to 20 bases. Germline V lookup: CDR1 SQVTM, CDR2 ANQGSEA. In DNA, the CDR3 is TGCAGCGTTGAAGATGAGGGATTTCGGGGGAGCGCTAACTATGGCTACACCTTC. Its translation is CSVEDEGFRGSANYGYTF.

This sequence joins TRBV19 and TRBJ2-1, with D perhaps TRBD1 (5 bases). The V end was cut by 5 bases, the J end by 6 bases, with 11 bases between. The CDR3 is 13 amino acids. Germline V lookup: CDR1 LNHDA, CDR2 SQIVND (reference sequence). The CDR3 coding sequence is TGTGCCAGTAGTCCCAGGGTAACCAATGAGCAGTTCTTC. Residues: CASSPRVTNEQFF.

The V gene is TRBV4-1, the J gene TRBJ2-5; possible D gene TRBD2, 5 bases. Trimming stripped 0 bases from V and 5 bases from J, with 10 bases between. The CDR3 spans 14 residues. Germline values: CDR1 MGHRA, CDR2 YSYEKL. The CDR3 nucleotides read TGCGCCAGCAGCCAAGATCACACTAGGGAGACCCAGTACTTC. Translating gives CASSQDHTRETQYF.

The chain has TRBV7-3 and TRBJ2-1; 15 nucleotides agree with TRBD2. V shed 5 bases, J shed 6 bases, and the junction held 8 bases outside the gene matches. Germline V CDR1 and CDR2: SGHTA, FQGTGA. The CDR3 length is 17 residues. The CDR3 coding sequence is TGTGCCAGCAGCCCCCCGGGACTAGCGGGGGGAATCAATGAGCAGTTCTTC. Translated, it gives CASSPPGLAGGINEQFF.

The rearrangement joins TRBV5-4 to TRBJ1-4; D is uncertain. The germline V and J ends were trimmed by 4 bases and 4 bases, with 11 bases remaining between them. Germline V CDR1 and CDR2: SGHNT, YYREEE (reference sequence). This CDR3 region has 14 residues. CDR3 sequence (DNA): TGTGCCAGCAGCCCAACCAACAGTAATGAAAAACTGTTTTTT. It yields the protein CASSPTNSNEKLFF.

The V call is TRBV5-6, the J call TRBJ2-2; D is ambiguous. With 0 bases removed from V and 6 bases from J, the gap between germline ends came to 9 bases. The CDR3 is 14 amino acids. Germline CDR1 SGHDT, CDR2 YYEEEE. CDR3 in amino acids: CASSLDAEAGELFF. As DNA, the CDR3 is TGTGCCAGCAGCTTGGACGCAGAGGCCGGGGAGCTGTTTTTT.

The chain uses TRBV12-3 or TRBV12-4 and TRBJ1-2, with TRBD1 matching 8 bases. The CDR3 loop spans 13 amino acids. V gave up 5 bases and J gave up 4 bases; unmatched junction bases: 3. The CDR3 sequence: CASSPGGTYGYTF. The CDR3 region has the DNA TGTGCCAGCAGTCCAGGGGGCACCTATGGCTACACCTTC.

The rearrangement links TRBV7-2 to TRBJ2-7; D not resolved. V was trimmed by 2 bases and J by 3 bases, leaving 11 bases between them. The CDR3 is made up of 14 amino acids. Germline assignment: CDR1 SGHTA and CDR2 FQGNSA. The CDR3 reads CASSLSGGIYEQYF. CDR3 DNA: TGTGCCAGCAGCTTATCAGGTGGTATCTACGAGCAGTACTTC.

The CDR3 nucleotides are TGTGCCAGCAGACCCCCCGGGTCCTCCTACGAGCAGTACTTC. This codes for CASRPPGSSYEQYF. The chain is built from TRBV6-5 and TRBJ2-7; D gene uncertain. The V end lost 6 bases, the J end lost 0 bases, and 12 bases lay between the germline ends. This CDR3 comprises 14 residues. Germline V lookup: CDR1 MNHEY, CDR2 SVGAGI.

The chain recombines TRBV7-9 with TRBJ2-2; 10 nucleotides line up with TRBD2. The germline CDR1 and CDR2 sequences are SEHNR and FQNEAQ (reference sequence). J lost 6 bases, V lost 9 bases, and 10 bases had no gene match. The CDR3 loop spans 15 amino acids. The CDR3: CASRSGGAGPGELFF. Here the CDR3 DNA reads TGTGCCAGTCGAAGCGGGGGGGCCGGTCCCGGGGAGCTGTTTTTT.

The chain couples TRBV25-1 to TRBJ1-2; TRBD1 aligns across 8 bases. CDR1 and CDR2 from the germline V gene are MGHDK and SYGVNS. The CDR3 is 14 amino acids. J was trimmed by 5 bases and V by 4 bases; bases with no gene match: 6. The CDR3 protein is CASSGQGKGYGYTF. The CDR3 DNA is TGTGCCAGCAGTGGACAGGGGAAGGGTTATGGCTACACCTTC.

This clone appeared a single time. This sequence joins TRBV6-1 and TRBJ2-7; D possibly corresponds to TRBD2 (6 bases). CDR3 length: 14 amino acids. V lost 3 bases and J lost 4, with 13 bases in between. Germline loops: CDR1 MNHNS, CDR2 SASEGT. DNA for the CDR3: TGTGCCAGCAGTGACGGCGGGGTGCCGTACGAGCAGTACTTC. It translates to CASSDGGVPYEQYF.

The gene calls are TRBV19 and TRBJ2-2; TRBD2 matches 7 bases. J was trimmed by 1 base and V by 6 bases; bases with no gene match: 2. The CDR3 sequence is 14 residues long. Per the germline V gene, CDR1 is LNHDA and CDR2 is SQIVND (reference sequence). The chain's CDR3 is CASRGGGNTGELFF. Written as DNA, the CDR3 is TGTGCCAGTAGGGGCGGGGGGAACACCGGGGAGCTGTTTTTT.

The V gene is TRBV6-5, the J gene TRBJ2-3, with 7 bases aligning to TRBD1. V lost 2 bases to trimming and J lost 4 bases; unmatched junction nucleotides: 9. This CDR3 contains 16 residues. Germline-derived CDR1 and CDR2 are MNHEY and SVGAGI. CDR3 bases: TGTGCCAGCAGTTACCCCCCGGGACAGTGGGCAGATACGCAGTATTTT. Translating it yields CASSYPPGQWADTQYF.